This entry concerns a single TCR beta chain. This CDR3 is built from 13 residues. The V gene lost 8 bases and the J gene lost 0 bases, with 6 bases spanning the gap. Germline V gene sequence: CDR1 KGHDR, CDR2 SFDVKD. Methods used by the authors: It was from reference gene primer amplification that nucleated cell counts were estimated. Data came from immunoSEQ multiplex PCR; TCRdb stores just in-frame clones and leaves some out. V, J and clone size derive from that table, while D and trimming were established from the DNA sequence. Among 50,000 to 65,000 clones listed, more than 70% were seen once. The sample belongs to a study of blood T cell repertoires in COVID-19. Overall study context: From T cells, B-cell-depleted T cells, or PBMCs came the material, which was cDNA or gDNA.

This TCR was sampled from a man between 60 and 70 years old with COVID-19, enrolled during active disease. Sequenced: peripheral blood. The chain couples TRBV24-1 to TRBJ2-2, with a weak D call TRBD1 (6 bases). CDR3 protein: CATNRANTGELFF. Here the CDR3 DNA reads TGTGCCACCAACAGGGCGAACACCGGGGAGCTGTTTTTT.